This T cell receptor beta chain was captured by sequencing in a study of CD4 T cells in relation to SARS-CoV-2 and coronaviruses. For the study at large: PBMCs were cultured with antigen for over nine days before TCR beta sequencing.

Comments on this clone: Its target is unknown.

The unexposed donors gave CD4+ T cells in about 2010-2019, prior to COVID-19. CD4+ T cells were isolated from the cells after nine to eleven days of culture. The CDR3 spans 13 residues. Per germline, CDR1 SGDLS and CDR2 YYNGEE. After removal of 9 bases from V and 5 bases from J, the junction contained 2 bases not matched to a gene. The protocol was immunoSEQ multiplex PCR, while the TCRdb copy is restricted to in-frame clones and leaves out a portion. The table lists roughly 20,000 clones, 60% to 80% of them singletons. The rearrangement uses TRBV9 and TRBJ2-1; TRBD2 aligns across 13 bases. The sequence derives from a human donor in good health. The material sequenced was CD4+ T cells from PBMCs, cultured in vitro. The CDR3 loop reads CATGTSGNNEQFF. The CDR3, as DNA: TGTGCCACCGGGACTAGCGGGAACAATGAGCAGTTCTTC.